This TCR beta chain is from a study of blood T cell repertoires in COVID-19. Study-level information: Italy, Spain and the United States were the sources of the convalescent and acute COVID-19 samples. PBMCs, B-cell-depleted T cells, or T cells were the source of the cDNA or gDNA that made up the material.

V lost 6 bases to trimming and J lost 7 bases; unmatched junction nucleotides: 7. Germline lookup yields CDR1 SNHLY and CDR2 FYNNEI. The CDR3 contains 14 residues. In the original workflow: Nucleated cell counts were estimated from reference gene primer amplification. Sequencing was performed with immunoSEQ multiplex PCR; in TCRdb, only in-frame clones are kept and a portion is missing. Clone size and V and J calls were adopted from that table, with D and trimming inferred from the DNA. Here the sample spans some 230,000 clones, around 83% being singletons. This clone has more than one count but fewer than ten.

The source material was peripheral blood. The origin of this receptor is a man aged 40-49 years with acute or convalescent COVID-19. J is TRBJ2-1 and V is TRBV2; 9 nucleotides match TRBD1. DNA of the CDR3: TGTGCCAGCAGACCGGACAGGGGCCCTAATGAGCAGTTCTTC. Translating gives CASRPDRGPNEQFF.